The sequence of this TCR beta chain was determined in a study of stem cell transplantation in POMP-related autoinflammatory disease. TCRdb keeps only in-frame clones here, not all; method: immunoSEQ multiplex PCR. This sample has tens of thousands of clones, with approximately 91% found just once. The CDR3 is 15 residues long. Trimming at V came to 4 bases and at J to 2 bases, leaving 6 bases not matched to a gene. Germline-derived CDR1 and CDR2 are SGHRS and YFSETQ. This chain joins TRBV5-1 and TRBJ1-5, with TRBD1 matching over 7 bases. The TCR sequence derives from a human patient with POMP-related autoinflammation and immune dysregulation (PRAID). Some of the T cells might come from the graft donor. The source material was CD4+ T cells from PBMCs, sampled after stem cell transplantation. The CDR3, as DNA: TGCGCCAGCAGCCCAGGACAGGCTGGCAATCAGCCCCAGCATTTT. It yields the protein CASSPGQAGNQPQHF. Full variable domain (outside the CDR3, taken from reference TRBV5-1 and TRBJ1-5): KAGVTQTPRYLIKTRGQQVTLSCSPISGHRSVSWYQQTPGQGLQFLFEYFSETQRNKGNFPGRFSGRQFSNSRSEMNVSTLELGDSALYLCASSPGQAGNQPQHFGDGTRLSIL.